Listed below are T cell receptor beta chains from one sample, sequenced in a study of blood T cell repertoires in COVID-19. Data came from immunoSEQ multiplex PCR; TCRdb stores just in-frame clones and leaves some out. The data contain tens of thousands of clones, around 86% of them singletons. The specimen was peripheral blood. The source of these receptors is a woman between 65 and 79 years old with acute or convalescent COVID-19. CDR3s include the opening cysteine and the closing phenylalanine or tryptophan. Fields, in order: clone size, J gene, D gene, V gene, CDR3 DNA, CDR3 protein. A D gene is named only where the DNA matches it firmly. The size field is filled for only some rows; it gives once, few, many or a size class.

>NA|TRBJ2-4|NA|TRBV28
TGTGCCAGCAGACCCGAGTTAGCCAAAAACATTCAGTACTTC
CASRPELAKNIQYF
>once|TRBJ1-2|TRBD1|TRBV6-1
TGTGCCAGCAGTGATACAGGGGACTATGGCTACACCTTC
CASSDTGDYGYTF
>NA|TRBJ1-1|TRBD1|TRBV3-1/TRBV3-2
TGTGCCAGCAGCCGATGGACAGGGATGAACACTGAAGCTTTCTTT
CASSRWTGMNTEAFF
>NA|TRBJ2-7|NA|TRBV6-5
TGTGCCAGCAGTTACTCGCTGGGAGATGCCGAGCAGTACTTC
CASSYSLGDAEQYF
>NA|TRBJ1-2|NA|TRBV7-9
TGTGCCAGCAGCTCGACTGTGGACTATGGCTACACCTTC
CASSSTVDYGYTF
>NA|TRBJ2-5|TRBD1|TRBV24-1
TGTGCCACCAGTGGGCCAGACAGGGGGTCACAAGAGACCCAGTACTTC
CATSGPDRGSQETQYF
>NA|TRBJ1-2|TRBD1|TRBV14
TGTGCCAGCAGTCTGACAGGGGTGCTCAGTGGCTACACCTTC
CASSLTGVLSGYTF
>NA|TRBJ2-2|TRBD2|TRBV28
TGTGCCAGCAGCCCACGCCGGGCTAGCGGCACCGGGGAGCTGTTTTTT
CASSPRRASGTGELFF
>NA|TRBJ1-4|NA|TRBV30
TGTGCCTGGAGTGTACGGTGGGAAAAACTGTTTTTT
CAWSVRWEKLFF
>NA|TRBJ2-3|NA|TRBV14
TGTGCCAGCAGCCAAGATTTGAGGGATACGCAGTATTTT
CASSQDLRDTQYF
>NA|TRBJ2-1|NA|TRBV18
TGTGCCAGCTCACCACAGACGGGAGCAAATGAGCAGTTCTTC
CASSPQTGANEQFF
>NA|TRBJ2-2|NA|TRBV7-2
TGTGCCAGCAGCTTACAGGGATTGAACACCGGGGAGCTGTTTTTT
CASSLQGLNTGELFF
>NA|TRBJ2-2|TRBD2|TRBV12-5
TGTGCTAGTGGTCTGGGACTAGCGGAAAACACCGGGGAGCTGTTTTTT
CASGLGLAENTGELFF
>NA|TRBJ2-5|NA|TRBV6-5
TGTGCCAGCGTAACCGGGAGACAAGAGACCCAGTACTTC
CASVTGRQETQYF
>once|TRBJ2-7|NA|TRBV5-5
TGTGCCAGCAGCTTAGGCTCAGGGACTTACGAGCAGTACTTC
CASSLGSGTYEQYF
>NA|TRBJ1-1|NA|TRBV2
TGTGCCAGCAGTGAGTCAGGGGAGTTGGCTTTCTTT
CASSESGELAFF
>NA|TRBJ1-5|TRBD1|TRBV5-1
TGCGCCAGCAGCTTAATGACAGGGGTCAATCAGCCCCAGCATTTT
CASSLMTGVNQPQHF
>NA|TRBJ2-1|NA|TRBV5-8
TGTGCCAGCAGCTCCCTCGATGAGCAGTTCTTC
CASSSLDEQFF
>once|TRBJ2-6|TRBD1|TRBV6-1
TGTGCCAGCAGTGACAGGGGGTCTGGGGCCAACGTCCTGACTTTC
CASSDRGSGANVLTF
>once|TRBJ1-6|TRBD1|TRBV19
TGTGCCAGTAGTTTCACCGGACAGGGAGGGTCTAATTCACCCCTCCACTTT
CASSFTGQGGSNSPLHF
>NA|TRBJ2-7|TRBD1|TRBV18
TGTGCCAGCTCACCCTTGGGGACAGCAGGCTACGAGCAGTACTTC
CASSPLGTAGYEQYF
>NA|TRBJ1-6|TRBD1|TRBV5-1
TGCGCCAGCAGCAACGGACAGGGGCAGGGTTCACCCCTCCACTTT
CASSNGQGQGSPLHF
>NA|TRBJ2-3|NA|TRBV11-2
TGTGCCAGCAGCCATAGCGGCGGGACAGATACGCAGTATTTT
CASSHSGGTDTQYF
>NA|TRBJ1-1|TRBD1|TRBV27
TGTGCCAGCAGTTTACTGCCGGGACAGGGAGGTGAAGCTTTCTTT
CASSLLPGQGGEAFF
>NA|TRBJ2-1|NA|TRBV21-1
TGTGCCAGCAGCAAAGTCGAACAGGGCTGGGGCAATGAGCAGTTCTTC
CASSKVEQGWGNEQFF
>NA|TRBJ2-1|TRBD2|TRBV30
TGTGCCTGGAGTGGGGCTAGCGGGAAAGGTAGCTCCTACAATGAGCAGTTCTTC
CAWSGASGKGSSYNEQFF
>NA|TRBJ2-5|NA|TRBV30
TGTGCCTGGACCCTCACAGCGGTACGAGAGACCCAGTACTTC
CAWTLTAVRETQYF
>NA|TRBJ2-1|NA|TRBV27
TGTGCCAGCAGTTTAAGGGGAAGGGGGGGGCAACACTACAATGAGCAGTTCTTC
CASSLRGRGGQHYNEQFF
>NA|TRBJ1-1|NA|TRBV20-1
TGCAGCGAAGATGCGAGGACTGAAGCTTTCTTT
CSEDARTEAFF
>NA|TRBJ2-3|TRBD2|TRBV7-8
TGTGCCAGCAGCCTAATACGGGAGGACCACACAGATACGCAGTATTTT
CASSLIREDHTDTQYF
>NA|TRBJ1-1|NA|TRBV7-2
TGTGCCAGCAGTCGAAGGTGGGCAGATGAAGCTTTCTTT
CASSRRWADEAFF
>NA|TRBJ2-7|NA|TRBV7-2
TGTGCCAGCAGCCACGCATTAGGAGCAACCGAGCAGTACTTC
CASSHALGATEQYF
>NA|TRBJ2-3|TRBD2|TRBV5-1
TGCGCCAGCAGCATAAGCGGGAGTAGTGGGGATACGCAGTATTTT
CASSISGSSGDTQYF
>NA|TRBJ2-7|NA|TRBV27
TGTGCCAGCAGCCAGGGTTACGAGCAGTACTTC
CASSQGYEQYF
>NA|TRBJ2-5|NA|TRBV10-3
TGTGCCATCACCGGAGGGCGAAAGACCCAGTACTTC
CAITGGRKTQYF
>NA|TRBJ2-3|TRBD2|TRBV5-4
TGTGCCAGCAGCCAGGGACTAGCGGGGGGGCGCGGCACAGATACGCAGTATTTT
CASSQGLAGGRGTDTQYF
>NA|TRBJ2-3|NA|TRBV5-4
TGTGCCAGCAGCTTGGAAACTCTCAAAGGCACAGATACGCAGTATTTT
CASSLETLKGTDTQYF
>NA|TRBJ2-2|TRBD2|TRBV7-9
TGTGCCGCCCGGCGCGGGGGACTAGCGGGTACCGGGGAGCTGTTTTTT
CAARRGGLAGTGELFF
>once|TRBJ1-1|NA|TRBV5-1
TGCGCCAGCAGCTTGGACGAACGCAGGGACATGAACACTGAAGCTTTCTTT
CASSLDERRDMNTEAFF
>NA|TRBJ1-4|TRBD1|TRBV18
TGTGCCAGCTCACGGGACAGGGCAGCAACTAATGAAAAACTGTTTTTT
CASSRDRAATNEKLFF